The T cell receptor beta chain described here comes from a study of shared clonotypes between healthy human individuals. Study-level background: The study used three CD4 naive, three CD4 memory, two CD8 naive and one CD8 memory plate per donor.

Comment on this clone: Its antigen is undetermined. Distinct nucleotide sequences in the sample also encode this CDR3.

The CDR3 sequence is 14 residues long. V was trimmed by 0 bases and J by 4 bases, leaving 9 bases between them. Germline loops: CDR1 SGHRS, CDR2 YFSETQ. Those who donated were healthy HIV-negative adults, with no recent acute infections or vaccinations reported. Clones were read by immunoSEQ multiplex PCR, and TCRdb kept only the in-frame ones, dropping some. The sample holds 2,500,000 or so clones; around 92% are singletons and the top ten take 0.37%. Notes on the study in general: Large sequencing depth failed to make sorted-subset sequencing complete, rarefaction showed. Unshared clonotypes carried lower generation probabilities than those common to all four donors.

The V gene is TRBV5-1, the J gene TRBJ2-3, with D perhaps matching TRBD2 (6 bases). This TCR was sampled from a young man in good health. Some clones in this sample may be carry-over from other donors' samples. The sequenced sample was naive CD4+ T cells from PBMCs. This sample's subset: CD45RA+ positively selected. CDR3 DNA: TGCGCCAGCAGCTTGGTGGGGGGAGCAGATACGCAGTATTTT. This encodes CASSLVGGADTQYF.